Sequencing of this T cell receptor (beta chain) was carried out in a study of blood T cell repertoires in COVID-19. The CDR3 contains 16 residues. J gave up 4 bases and V 4 bases, and 6 bases lay outside the gene matches. CDR1 is SGHTA, CDR2 FQGNSA, per germline. In the original workflow: Reference gene primer amplification yielded estimated nucleated cell counts. The assay was immunoSEQ multiplex PCR, and TCRdb's table has in-frame clones only and misses some. V, J and clone size were drawn from that table, and D and trimming were deduced from the DNA. The sample lists about 170,000 clones, 88% occurring once.

Sequencing was done on a sample of peripheral blood. This receptor was taken from a man in his fifties or sixties who had recovered from COVID-19. This chain links TRBV7-2 with TRBJ2-3, with 12 bases that match TRBD2. In DNA form, the CDR3 reads TGTGCCAGCAGCTCGCTAGCGGGGGGGCACCCAGATACGCAGTATTTT. Protein product: CASSSLAGGHPDTQYF.